This T cell receptor (beta chain) was captured by sequencing in a study of T-cell reconstitution after alpha-beta-depleted transplantation in children. Study-level findings and limits: Newly produced T cells mostly provided counts and TCRbeta diversity after one year, as hyperexpanded clones declined.

Unique molecular identifiers were incorporated when the TCRbeta library was constructed. TCRdb itself ran the PCR reads through MiXCR, one entry per CDR3 protein. This sample has 800,000 to 1,000,000 distinct CDR3 sequences, with under 30% found just once. Germline CDR1 is DFQATT and CDR2 is SNEGSKA (reference sequence). V dropped 1 base and J dropped 0 bases, with 15 bases sitting between them. The CDR3 spans 16 residues. This clonotype came up a few times. Its antigen is currently unknown. This TCR was sampled from a boy less than two years old who had a stem cell transplant for SCID, so the T cells may come from the graft donor. Sample: PBMCs, mostly from graft donor cells, taken 360 days after TCRalphabeta/CD19-depleted stem cell transplant. This chain links TRBV20-1 with TRBJ1-1, with no clear D. CDR3: CSARVYGTAVNTEAFF. The CDR3 DNA reads TGCAGTGCTAGAGTCTATGGAACAGCCGTGAACACTGAAGCTTTCTTT.